Here is one T cell receptor beta chain with its context. This entry comes from a study of shared clonotypes between healthy human individuals. The table came from immunoSEQ multiplex PCR; TCRdb's copy has only in-frame clones and leaves some out. The table includes about 2 million clones, about 94% detected once. CD45RO-negative, CCR7-positively selected cells formed the naive CD8 fraction, excluding terminally differentiated effector memory CD45RA+ cells. The clonotype comes from a man aged 18 to 29 in good health. Material for sequencing was naive CD8+ T cells sorted from blood.

CDR3 in amino acids: CASSYGRYQETQYF. CDR3 DNA sequence: TGTGCCAGCAGTTACGGAAGGTACCAAGAGACCCAGTACTTC. The rearrangement links TRBV6-6 to TRBJ2-5; D not certain. V was shortened by 2 bases and J by 0 bases, with 7 bases between the two germline ends. Per germline, CDR1 MNHNY and CDR2 SVGAGI (reference sequence). The CDR3 has 14 residues.